The 18 T cell receptor beta chains reported below all come from one sample, sequenced in a study of blood T cells in healthy people across ages. The second PCR ran about 6 to 11 cycles with a sample-barcoded 5' primer and J-beta primers. From the 5' RACE reads, TCRdb called clonotypes with MiXCR, one entry per CDR3 protein. The sample records roughly 640,000 distinct CDR3 sequences, under 30% being singletons. Sequenced sample: blood. These receptors were collected from a woman older than 75 in good health.

This clonotype was recorded many times. V is TRBV5-1 and J is TRBJ1-5; D might be TRBD1 (5 bases). Trimming removed 0 bases from V and 5 bases from J, with 9 bases in between. Per the germline V gene, CDR1 is SGHRS and CDR2 is YFSETQ. The CDR3 sequence is 14 residues long. The CDR3 is CASSLGGKDQPQHF. The CDR3, as DNA: TGCGCCAGCAGCTTGGGGGGGAAAGATCAGCCCCAGCATTTT. Full variable domain (missing parts from reference TRBV5-1 and TRBJ1-5): KAGVTQTPRYLIKTRGQQVTLSCSPISGHRSVSWYQQTPGQGLQFLFEYFSETQRNKGNFPGRFSGRQFSNSRSEMNVSTLELGDSALYLCASSLGGKDQPQHFGDGTRLSIL.

This clonotype was counted only a few times. The chain uses TRBV2 and TRBJ2-2; perhaps TRBD1 as D (6 bases). The CDR3 spans 14 residues. Germline V gene data show CDR1 as SNHLY and CDR2 as FYNNEI. Trimming pared 6 bases from V and 5 bases from J, leaving 13 bases between. CDR3 nucleotide sequence: TGTGCCAGCAGGGAACAGGGCCCGACCGGGGAGCTGTTTTTT. Translated: CASREQGPTGELFF. Full variable domain (missing parts from reference TRBV2 and TRBJ2-2): EPEVTQTPSHQVTQMGQEVILRCVPISNHLYFYWYRQILGQKVEFLVSFYNNEISEKSEIFDDQFSVERPDGSNFTLKIRSTKLEDSAMYFCASREQGPTGELFFGEGSRLTVL.

This clonotype was detected a few times. The gene calls are TRBV9 and TRBJ1-4; D gene uncertain. V was shortened by 0 bases and J by 10 bases, with 13 bases between the two germline ends. Germline loops: CDR1 SGDLS, CDR2 YYNGEE. This CDR3 has 14 amino acids. CDR3: CASSVGAPPRKLFF. For the CDR3, the DNA is TGTGCCAGCAGCGTAGGGGCGCCTCCGCGAAAACTGTTTTTT.

This clonotype was observed a handful of times. The chain links TRBV27 to TRBJ1-2; D is unresolved. The V and J ends lost 3 bases and 0 bases respectively, with 11 bases between them. Germline V gene data show CDR1 as MNHEY and CDR2 as SMNVEV (reference sequence). The CDR3 runs 15 residues. CDR3 residues: CASSFQEGTNYGYTF. Written as DNA, the CDR3 is TGTGCCAGCAGTTTCCAAGAGGGTACTAACTATGGCTACACCTTC.

V and J are TRBV3-1 and TRBJ1-3; TRBD1 is a possible D gene (5 bases). Germline-derived CDR1 and CDR2 are LGHDT and YNNKEL (reference sequence). The CDR3 runs 12 residues. Trimming took 1 base from V and 9 from J, leaving 7 bases between them. As DNA, the CDR3 is TGTGCCAGCAGCCAAGGGGGCTCCACCATATATTTT. Translated: CASSQGGSTIYF.

In its sample, this clonotype was seen many times. The gene calls are TRBV5-1 and TRBJ1-2; 7 positions match TRBD1. The CDR3 runs 15 residues. Germline CDR1 and CDR2: SGHRS and YFSETQ. Trimming took 4 bases from V and 5 from J; bases not matched to a gene: 11. CDR3 coding DNA: TGCGCCAGCAGCCGGGAAGGGGACAGATCGTATGGCTACACCTTC. This codes for CASSREGDRSYGYTF.

At least ten counts were recorded for this clonotype. The chain joins TRBV27 to TRBJ1-2; 7 nucleotides align to TRBD1. The CDR3 sequence is 16 residues long. Unmatched junction bases numbered 12, after V lost 4 bases and J lost 4 bases. CDR1 MNHEY and CDR2 SMNVEV come from the germline V gene (reference sequence). CDR3 protein: CASSSLGQIGVYGYTF. The DNA for the CDR3 is TGTGCCAGCAGTTCCCTGGGACAGATTGGGGTCTATGGCTACACCTTC.

Turning to this clonotype: Given a much more abundant clone one base away, this may be a read error. The V call is TRBV3-1, the J call TRBJ1-2; perhaps TRBD1 as D (5 bases). The germline CDR1 and CDR2 sequences are LGHDT and YNNKEL (reference sequence). V was clipped by 0 bases and J by 4 bases, with 6 bases between them. The CDR3 length is 13 residues. CDR3 in amino acids: CASSQDGAYGYTF. The CDR3 nucleotides are TGTGCCAGCAGCCAAGATGGGGCCTATGGCTACACCTTC. Full variable domain (remainder filled in from reference TRBV3-1 and TRBJ1-2): DTAVSQTPKYLVTQMGNDKSIKCEQNLGHDTMYWYKQDSKKFLKIMFSYNNKELIINETVPNRFSPKSPDKAHLNLHINSLELGDSAVYFCASSQDGAYGYTFGSGTRLTVV.

In regard to this clonotype: One end of the junction varies from germline; a read error may be responsible. The chain links TRBV5-1 to TRBJ2-1; TRBD2 matches 8 bases. This CDR3 region has 18 residues. The germline V gene encodes CDR1 SGHRS and CDR2 YFSETQ. The CDR3 spells CAGSPFRGGRILYNEQFF. Here the CDR3 DNA reads TGCGCCGGCAGCCCCTTCCGGGGGGGCCGAATACTCTACAATGAGCAGTTCTTC. Full variable domain (remainder filled in from reference TRBV5-1 and TRBJ2-1): KAGVTQTPRYLIKTRGQQVTLSCSPISGHRSVSWYQQTPGQGLQFLFEYFSETQRNKGNFPGRFSGRQFSNSRSEMNVSTLELGDSALYLCAGSPFRGGRILYNEQFFGPGTRLTVL.

Turning to this clonotype: A read error may explain this, as a much larger clone is one base away. This chain connects TRBV11-2 to TRBJ1-2; 11 nucleotides match TRBD1. Per germline, CDR1 SGHAT and CDR2 FQNNGV. The CDR3 runs to 14 residues. The CDR3 region has the DNA TGTGCCAGCAGCCCCGGACAGGGGGCTTATGGCTGCACCTTC. It yields the protein CASSPGQGAYGCTF.

This clonotype has a count of ten or more. The chain recombines TRBV10-3 with TRBJ2-3; 11 nucleotides align to TRBD2. The CDR3 sequence is 15 residues long. CDR1 and CDR2 (germline): ENHRY, SYGVKD. V shed 10 bases, J shed 1 base, and the junction held 7 bases outside the gene matches. CDR3 amino acids: CATGETSGGTDTQYF. For the CDR3, the DNA is TGTGCCACCGGCGAGACTAGCGGGGGCACAGATACGCAGTATTTT.

J is TRBJ2-3 and V is TRBV27; a possible D gene is TRBD1 (5 bases). In germline, CDR1 is MNHEY, CDR2 SMNVEV (reference sequence). Trimming took 5 bases from V and 6 from J, leaving 15 bases between them. The CDR3 is 14 residues long. The CDR3 here is CASSPTPRADTQYF. CDR3 sequence (DNA): TGTGCCAGCAGTCCCACCCCCAGGGCGGATACGCAGTATTTT.

This clonotype was recorded many times. V is TRBV12-3 or TRBV12-4 and J is TRBJ1-5; D is ambiguous. Trimming left V 2 bases short and J 7 bases short, with 9 bases between. The CDR3 spans 13 residues. The CDR3 protein is CASSLKDDQPQHF. In DNA form, the CDR3 reads TGTGCCAGCAGTTTAAAAGACGACCAGCCCCAGCATTTT.

This clonotype was counted many times. The rearrangement joins TRBV7-9 to TRBJ2-5; D uncertain. Germline V CDR1 and CDR2: SEHNR, FQNEAQ (reference sequence). The CDR3 runs 13 residues. Trimming stripped 6 bases from V and 5 bases from J, with 13 bases between. CDR3 sequence reads: CASSIFPKETQYF. CDR3 sequence (DNA): TGTGCCAGCAGTATTTTCCCCAAGGAGACCCAGTACTTC.

The V and J genes are TRBV7-8 and TRBJ2-3; 9 positions match TRBD2. This CDR3 spans 17 amino acids. With 4 bases clipped from V and 0 bases from J, the junction kept 8 bases outside the gene matches. Per germline, CDR1 SGHVS and CDR2 FQNEAQ. The CDR3 reads CASSSVAGALSTDTQYF. The DNA for the CDR3 is TGTGCCAGCAGCTCCGTAGCGGGGGCCCTTAGCACAGATACGCAGTATTTT.

This clonotype was seen repeatedly, ten times or more. The chain links TRBV7-2 to TRBJ2-3; D ambiguous. V was shortened by 0 bases and J by 6 bases, with 10 bases between the two germline ends. CDR3 length equals 14 residues. CDR1 is SGHTA and CDR2 is FQGNSA in the germline V gene. CDR3 in amino acids: CASSLATLQDTQYF. The CDR3 coding sequence is TGTGCCAGCAGCTTAGCGACCCTGCAGGATACGCAGTATTTT.

This clonotype showed up just once. This chain joins TRBV18 and TRBJ2-1, with TRBD2 identical over 13 bases. From germline, CDR1 is KGHSH and CDR2 LQKENI. The ends lost 3 bases at V and 5 bases at J; junction bases unmatched: 10. The CDR3 has 18 residues. Here the CDR3 DNA reads TGTGCCAGCTCACCGCTTACTACTAGCGGGGGGGCTAACAATGAGCAGTTCTTC. It translates to CASSPLTTSGGANNEQFF.

This clonotype was observed a few times. The chain couples TRBV5-6 to TRBJ1-5, with 9 bases lining up with TRBD1. Trimming took 4 bases from V and 5 from J; bases not matched to a gene: 4. The CDR3 extends over 14 amino acids. Germline V gene sequence: CDR1 SGHDT, CDR2 YYEEEE. The CDR3 DNA is TGTGCCAGCAGCAGGGACAGGGAACATCAGCCCCAGCATTTT. Translated: CASSRDREHQPQHF. Combining the CDR3 with reference TRBV5-6 and TRBJ1-5 gives the whole variable domain DAGVTQSPTHLIKTRGQQVTLRCSPKSGHDTVSWYQQALGQGPQFIFQYYEEEERQRGNFPDRFSGHQFPNYSSELNVNALLLGDSALYLCASSRDREHQPQHFGDGTRLSIL.